The T cell receptor beta chain described here comes from a study of ipilimumab plus nivolumab after autologous stem cell transplantation. On the study more broadly: Patients received a median of roughly five ipilimumab and roughly 8 nivolumab doses. The DLBCL cohort had primary refractory and relapsed disease, with 18-month progression-free survival of approximately 83% and 30%.

Trimming took 2 bases from V and 3 from J; bases not matched to a gene: 7. The CDR3 runs to 15 residues. Per the germline V gene, CDR1 is SGHRS and CDR2 is YFSETQ. Starting 14 to 28 days after autologous transplant, ipilimumab 1 mg/kg was given. Dosing: nivolumab 3 mg/kg IV, weeks 1, 4, 7, 10, then every two weeks to week 26. This table comes from immunoSEQ multiplex PCR, and its TCRdb copy is limited to in-frame clones, with some not included. The table shows tens of thousands of clones, with around 80% occurring only once. This receptor was taken from a male donor with diffuse large B-cell lymphoma. This material consisted of PBMCs, taken in a trial of ipilimumab plus nivolumab as post-transplant consolidation. The chain has TRBV5-1 and TRBJ1-2; 7 positions agree with TRBD1. The CDR3 sequence: CASSLPGQNYYGYTF. The CDR3 DNA reads TGCGCCAGCAGCTTACCGGGACAGAATTACTATGGCTACACCTTC.